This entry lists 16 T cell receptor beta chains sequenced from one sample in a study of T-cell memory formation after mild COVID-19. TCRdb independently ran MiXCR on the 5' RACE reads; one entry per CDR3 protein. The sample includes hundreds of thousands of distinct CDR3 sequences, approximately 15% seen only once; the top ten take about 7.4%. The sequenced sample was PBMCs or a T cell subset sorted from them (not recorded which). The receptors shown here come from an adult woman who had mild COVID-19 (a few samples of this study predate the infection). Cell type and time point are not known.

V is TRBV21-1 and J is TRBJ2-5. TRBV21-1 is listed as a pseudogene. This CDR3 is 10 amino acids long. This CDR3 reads CAGPKETQYF. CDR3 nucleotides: TGTGCCGGCCCAAAAGAGACCCAGTACTTC.

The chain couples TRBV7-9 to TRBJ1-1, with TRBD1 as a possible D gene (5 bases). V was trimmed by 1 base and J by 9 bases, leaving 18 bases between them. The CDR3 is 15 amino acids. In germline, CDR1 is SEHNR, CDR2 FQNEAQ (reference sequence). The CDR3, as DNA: TGTGCCAGCAGCTTAGAGTCCAGGGCGTTCGTTCAAGCTTTCTTT. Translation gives CASSLESRAFVQAFF.

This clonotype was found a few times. In nucleotides, the CDR3 is TGTGCCAGCACCGCCCCCGGGGTAGCGGGGCCAAGTATTGGGGGGGAGCTGTTTTTT. This codes for CASTAPGVAGPSIGGELFF. The chain couples TRBV12-3 or TRBV12-4 to TRBJ2-2, with 8 bases lining up with TRBD2. V shed 7 bases and J 8 bases; nucleotides not matched to a gene: 24. CDR3 length: 19 amino acids.

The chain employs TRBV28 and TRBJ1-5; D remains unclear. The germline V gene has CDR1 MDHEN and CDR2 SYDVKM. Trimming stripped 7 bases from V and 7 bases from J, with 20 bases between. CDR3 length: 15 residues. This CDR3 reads CASNPHSIVEQPQHF. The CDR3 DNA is TGTGCCAGCAACCCTCACAGTATCGTTGAGCAGCCCCAGCATTTT.

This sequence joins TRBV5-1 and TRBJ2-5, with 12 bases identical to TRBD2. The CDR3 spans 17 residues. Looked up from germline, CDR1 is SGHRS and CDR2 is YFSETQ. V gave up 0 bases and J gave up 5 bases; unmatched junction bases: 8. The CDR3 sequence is CASSLAPSGGASETQYF. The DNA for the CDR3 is TGCGCCAGCAGCTTGGCCCCTAGCGGGGGGGCTAGTGAGACCCAGTACTTC.

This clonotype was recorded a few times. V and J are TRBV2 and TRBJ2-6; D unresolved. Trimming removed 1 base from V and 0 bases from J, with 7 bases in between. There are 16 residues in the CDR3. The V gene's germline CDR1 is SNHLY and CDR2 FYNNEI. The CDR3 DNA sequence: TGTGCCAGCAGTGAAGTAGGCCTCTCTGGGGCCAACGTCCTGACTTTC. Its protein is CASSEVGLSGANVLTF.

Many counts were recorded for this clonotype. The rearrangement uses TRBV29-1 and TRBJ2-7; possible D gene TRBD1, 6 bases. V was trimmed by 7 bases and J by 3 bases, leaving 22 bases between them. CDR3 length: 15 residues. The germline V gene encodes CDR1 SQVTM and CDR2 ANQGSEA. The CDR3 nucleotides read TGCAGCGCACGAGCAGAATCGACAGGATACTACGAGCAGTACTTC. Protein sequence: CSARAESTGYYEQYF.

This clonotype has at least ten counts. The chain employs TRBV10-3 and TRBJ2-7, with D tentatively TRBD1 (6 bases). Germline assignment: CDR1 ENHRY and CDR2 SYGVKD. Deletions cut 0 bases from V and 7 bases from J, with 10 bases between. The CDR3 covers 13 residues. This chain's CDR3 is CAISESGQREQYF. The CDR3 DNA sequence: TGTGCCATCAGTGAGTCGGGACAAAGGGAGCAGTACTTC.

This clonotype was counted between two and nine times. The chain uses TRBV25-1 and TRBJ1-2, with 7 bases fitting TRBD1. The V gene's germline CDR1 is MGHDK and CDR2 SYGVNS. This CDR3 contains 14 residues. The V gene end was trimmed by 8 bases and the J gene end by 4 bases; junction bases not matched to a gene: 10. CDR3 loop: CASGDQTGPYGYTF. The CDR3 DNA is TGTGCCAGCGGAGACCAGACAGGGCCCTATGGCTACACCTTC.

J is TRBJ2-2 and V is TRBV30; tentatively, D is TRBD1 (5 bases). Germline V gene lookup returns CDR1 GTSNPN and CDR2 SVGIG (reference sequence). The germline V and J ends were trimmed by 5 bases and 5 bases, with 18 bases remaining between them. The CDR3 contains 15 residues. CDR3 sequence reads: CAWGLFRERTGELFF. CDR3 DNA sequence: TGTGCCTGGGGTTTATTCAGGGAAAGGACCGGGGAGCTGTTTTTT.

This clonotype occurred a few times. CDR3 DNA: TGTGCCAGCAGCCGGAGGGTCGATGAGCAGTTCTTC. Protein: CASSRRVDEQFF. The chain has TRBV11-3 and TRBJ2-1, with a weak D call TRBD2 (6 bases). Trimming cost V 5 bases and J 8 bases, with 10 bases left between them. The germline V gene has CDR1 SGHNT and CDR2 YENEEA. The CDR3 contains 12 residues.

The CDR3 DNA is TGTGCCACCAGTGATTCATCAGGGGCAGCCTATGGCTACACCTTC. This codes for CATSDSSGAAYGYTF. The chain couples TRBV24-1 to TRBJ1-2, with a tentative D call TRBD1 (6 bases). Trimming shortened V by 2 bases and J by 4 bases, and 13 bases separated the two germline ends. Germline-derived CDR1 and CDR2 are KGHDR and SFDVKD. CDR3 size: 15 residues.

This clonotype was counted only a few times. This CDR3 reads CASSIQRSLVGTDTQYF. DNA of the CDR3: TGTGCCAGTAGTATCCAGCGAAGTCTTGTCGGCACAGATACGCAGTATTTT. This chain uses TRBV19 with TRBJ2-3; D unresolved. Trimming removed 3 bases from V and 1 base from J, with 17 bases in between. The CDR3 length is 17 residues. Germline V CDR1 and CDR2: LNHDA, SQIVND (reference sequence).

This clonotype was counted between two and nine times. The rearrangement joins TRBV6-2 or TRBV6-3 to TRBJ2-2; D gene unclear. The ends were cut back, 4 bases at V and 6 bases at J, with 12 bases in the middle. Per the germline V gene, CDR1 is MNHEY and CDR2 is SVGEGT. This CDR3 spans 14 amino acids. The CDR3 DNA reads TGTGCCAGCAGTTCGTCCAGGCCCCCCGGGGAGCTGTTTTTT. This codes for CASSSSRPPGELFF.

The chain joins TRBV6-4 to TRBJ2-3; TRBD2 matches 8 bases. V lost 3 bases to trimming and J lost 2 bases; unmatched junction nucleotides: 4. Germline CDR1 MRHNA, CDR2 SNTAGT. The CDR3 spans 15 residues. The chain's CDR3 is CASSETGGPTDTQYF. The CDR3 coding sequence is TGTGCCAGCAGTGAAACGGGGGGGCCCACAGATACGCAGTATTTT.

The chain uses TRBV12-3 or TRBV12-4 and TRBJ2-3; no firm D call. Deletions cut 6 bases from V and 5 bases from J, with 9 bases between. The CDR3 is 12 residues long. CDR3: CASSQTEDTQYF. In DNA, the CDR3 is TGTGCCAGCAGCCAGACTGAAGATACGCAGTATTTT.